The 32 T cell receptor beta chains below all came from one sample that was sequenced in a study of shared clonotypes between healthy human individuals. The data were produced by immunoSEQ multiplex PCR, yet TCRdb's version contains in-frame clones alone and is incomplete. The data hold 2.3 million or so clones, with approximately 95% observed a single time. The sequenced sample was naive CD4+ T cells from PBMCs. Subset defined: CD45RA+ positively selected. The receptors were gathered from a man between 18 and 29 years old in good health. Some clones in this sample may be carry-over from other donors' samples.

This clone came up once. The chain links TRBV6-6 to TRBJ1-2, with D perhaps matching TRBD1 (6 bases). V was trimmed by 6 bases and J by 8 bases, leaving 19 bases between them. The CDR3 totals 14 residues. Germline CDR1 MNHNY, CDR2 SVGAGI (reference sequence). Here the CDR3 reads CASRGTIRPGGYTF. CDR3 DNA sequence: TGTGCCAGCAGGGGGACAATACGCCCTGGGGGCTACACCTTC.

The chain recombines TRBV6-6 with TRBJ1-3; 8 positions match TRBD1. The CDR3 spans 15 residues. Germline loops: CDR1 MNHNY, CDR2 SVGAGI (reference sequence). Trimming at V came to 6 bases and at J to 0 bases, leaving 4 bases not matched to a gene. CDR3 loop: CASRWTGSSGNTIYF. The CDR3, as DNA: TGTGCCAGCAGGTGGACAGGGAGCTCTGGAAACACCATATATTTT.

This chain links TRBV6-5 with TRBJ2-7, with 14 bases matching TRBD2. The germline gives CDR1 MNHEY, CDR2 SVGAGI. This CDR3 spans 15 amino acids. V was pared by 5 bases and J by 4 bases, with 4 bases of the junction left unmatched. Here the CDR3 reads CASSIRLAGGYEQYF. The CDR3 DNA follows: TGTGCCAGCAGTATCCGACTAGCGGGAGGGTACGAGCAGTACTTC.

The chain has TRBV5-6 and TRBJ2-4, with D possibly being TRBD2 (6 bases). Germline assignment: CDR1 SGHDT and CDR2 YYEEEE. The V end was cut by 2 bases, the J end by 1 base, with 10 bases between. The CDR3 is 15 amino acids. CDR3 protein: CASSFGTSAKNIQYF. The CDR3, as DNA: TGTGCCAGCAGCTTCGGGACTTCTGCCAAAAACATTCAGTACTTC.

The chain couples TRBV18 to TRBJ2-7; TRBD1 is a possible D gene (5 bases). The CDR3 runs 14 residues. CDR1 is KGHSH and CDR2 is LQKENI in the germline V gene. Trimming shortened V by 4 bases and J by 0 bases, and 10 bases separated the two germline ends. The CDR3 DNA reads TGTGCCAGCTCACAACAGGTGGACTCCTACGAGCAGTACTTC. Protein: CASSQQVDSYEQYF.

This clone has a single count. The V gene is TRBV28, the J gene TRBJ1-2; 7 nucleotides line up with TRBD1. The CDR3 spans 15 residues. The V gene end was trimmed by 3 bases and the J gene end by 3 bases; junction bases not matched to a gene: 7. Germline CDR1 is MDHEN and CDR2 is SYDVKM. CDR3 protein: CASSLVGGGDYGYTF. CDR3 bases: TGTGCCAGCAGTTTGGTAGGGGGCGGAGACTATGGCTACACCTTC.

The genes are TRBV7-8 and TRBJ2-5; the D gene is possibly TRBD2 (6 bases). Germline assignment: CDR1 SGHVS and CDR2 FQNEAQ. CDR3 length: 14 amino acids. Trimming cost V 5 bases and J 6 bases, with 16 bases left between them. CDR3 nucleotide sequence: TGTGCCAGCAGCCTCCGCGGAGGGTTAAAGACCCAGTACTTC. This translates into CASSLRGGLKTQYF.

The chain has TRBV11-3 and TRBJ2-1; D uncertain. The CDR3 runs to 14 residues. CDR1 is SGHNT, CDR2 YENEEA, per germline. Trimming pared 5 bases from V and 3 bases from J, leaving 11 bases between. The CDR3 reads CASSRHGLYNEQFF. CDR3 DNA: TGTGCCAGCAGCCGCCACGGGCTCTACAATGAGCAGTTCTTC.

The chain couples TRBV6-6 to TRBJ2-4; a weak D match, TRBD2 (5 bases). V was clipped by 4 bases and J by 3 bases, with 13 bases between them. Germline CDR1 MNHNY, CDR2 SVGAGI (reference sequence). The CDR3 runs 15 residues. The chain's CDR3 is CASSSEGVVKNIQYF. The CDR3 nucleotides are TGTGCCAGCAGTTCCGAGGGAGTAGTCAAAAACATTCAGTACTTC.

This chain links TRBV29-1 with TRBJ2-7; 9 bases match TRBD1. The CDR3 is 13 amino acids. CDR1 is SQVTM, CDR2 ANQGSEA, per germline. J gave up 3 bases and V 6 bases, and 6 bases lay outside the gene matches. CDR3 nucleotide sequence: TGCAGCGTCCCGGGACAGGGAAACTACGAGCAGTACTTC. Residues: CSVPGQGNYEQYF.

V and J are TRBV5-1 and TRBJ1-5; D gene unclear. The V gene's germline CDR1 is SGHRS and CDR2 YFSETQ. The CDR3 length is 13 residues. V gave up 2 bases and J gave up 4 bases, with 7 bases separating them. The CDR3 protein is CASSFDLNQPQHF. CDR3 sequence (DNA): TGCGCCAGCAGCTTTGACTTAAATCAGCCCCAGCATTTT.

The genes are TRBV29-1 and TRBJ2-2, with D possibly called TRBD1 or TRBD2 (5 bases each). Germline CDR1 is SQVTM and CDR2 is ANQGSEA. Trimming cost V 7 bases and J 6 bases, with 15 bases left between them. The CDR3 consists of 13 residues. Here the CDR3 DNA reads TGCAGCGCTGGGACCGCTGTCTCCGGGGAGCTGTTTTTT. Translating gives CSAGTAVSGELFF.

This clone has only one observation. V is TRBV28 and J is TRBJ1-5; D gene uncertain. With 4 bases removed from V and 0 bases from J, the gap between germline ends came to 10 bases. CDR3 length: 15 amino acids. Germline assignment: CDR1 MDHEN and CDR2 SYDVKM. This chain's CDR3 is CASSSQPHSNQPQHF. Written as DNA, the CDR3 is TGTGCCAGCAGTTCCCAACCCCATAGCAATCAGCCCCAGCATTTT.

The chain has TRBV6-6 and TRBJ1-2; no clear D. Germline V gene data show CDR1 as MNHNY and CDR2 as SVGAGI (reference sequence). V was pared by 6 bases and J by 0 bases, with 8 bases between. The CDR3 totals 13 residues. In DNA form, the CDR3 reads TGTGCCAGCAGACCCTCCGCTAACTATGGCTACACCTTC. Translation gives CASRPSANYGYTF.

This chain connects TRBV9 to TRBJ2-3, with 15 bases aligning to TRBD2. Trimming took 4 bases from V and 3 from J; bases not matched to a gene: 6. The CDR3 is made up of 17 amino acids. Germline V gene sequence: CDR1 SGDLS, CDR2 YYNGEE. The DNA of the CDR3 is TGTGCCAGCAGCCCCCTGGGACTAGCGGGAGGAACAGATACGCAGTATTTT. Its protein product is CASSPLGLAGGTDTQYF.

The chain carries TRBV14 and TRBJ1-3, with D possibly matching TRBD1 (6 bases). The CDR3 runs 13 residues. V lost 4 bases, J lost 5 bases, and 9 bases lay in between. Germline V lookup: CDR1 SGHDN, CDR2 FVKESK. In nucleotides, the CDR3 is TGTGCCAGCAGCCTCGGGGGGCGAAACACCATATATTTT. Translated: CASSLGGRNTIYF.

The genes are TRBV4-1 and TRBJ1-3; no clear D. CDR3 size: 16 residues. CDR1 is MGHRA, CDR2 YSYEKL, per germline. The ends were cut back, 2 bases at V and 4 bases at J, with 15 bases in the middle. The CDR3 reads CASSQPLGMNGNTIYF. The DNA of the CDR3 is TGCGCCAGCAGCCAACCCCTTGGTATGAACGGAAACACCATATATTTT.

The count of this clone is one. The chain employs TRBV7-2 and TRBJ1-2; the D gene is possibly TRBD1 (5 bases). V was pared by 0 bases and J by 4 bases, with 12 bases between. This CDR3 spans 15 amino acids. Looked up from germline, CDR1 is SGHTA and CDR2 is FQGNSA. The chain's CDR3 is CASSLALTGTYGYTF. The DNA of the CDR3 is TGTGCCAGCAGCTTAGCGCTCACGGGGACCTATGGCTACACCTTC.

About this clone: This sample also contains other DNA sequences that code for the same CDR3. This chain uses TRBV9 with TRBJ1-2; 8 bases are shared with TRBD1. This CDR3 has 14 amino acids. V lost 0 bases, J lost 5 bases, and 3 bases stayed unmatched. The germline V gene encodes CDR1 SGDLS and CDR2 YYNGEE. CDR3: CASSVGTGGYGYTF. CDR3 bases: TGTGCCAGCAGCGTAGGAACAGGGGGATATGGCTACACCTTC.

DNA for the CDR3: TGTGCCACCAGCAGAGATGGGGGGAGAGGCTACACCTTC. Translated: CATSRDGGRGYTF. The V gene is TRBV15, the J gene TRBJ1-2; D perhaps matches TRBD1 (5 bases). CDR3 length: 13 residues. Germline V gives CDR1 LNHNV, CDR2 YYDKDF (reference sequence). Trimming pared 0 bases from V and 8 bases from J, leaving 10 bases between.

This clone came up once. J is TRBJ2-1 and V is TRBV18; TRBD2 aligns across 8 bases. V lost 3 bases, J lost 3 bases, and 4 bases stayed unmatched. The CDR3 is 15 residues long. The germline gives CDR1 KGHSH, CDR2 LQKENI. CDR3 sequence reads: CASSPQRGNYNEQFF. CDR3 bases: TGTGCCAGCTCACCCCAGCGGGGGAACTACAATGAGCAGTTCTTC.

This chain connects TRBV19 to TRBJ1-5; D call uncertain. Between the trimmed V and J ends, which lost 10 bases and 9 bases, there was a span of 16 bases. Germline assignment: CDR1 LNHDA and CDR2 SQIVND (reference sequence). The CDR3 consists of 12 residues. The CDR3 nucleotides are TGTGCCACTAAGGGTGAGGGAAGGCCCCAGCATTTT. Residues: CATKGEGRPQHF.

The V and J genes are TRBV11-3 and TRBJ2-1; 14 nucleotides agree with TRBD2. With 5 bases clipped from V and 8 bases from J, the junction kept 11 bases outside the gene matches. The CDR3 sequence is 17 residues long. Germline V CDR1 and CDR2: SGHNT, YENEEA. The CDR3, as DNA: TGTGCCAGCAGCGCGGGGACTAGCGGGAGCTCTTTTGATGAGCAGTTCTTC. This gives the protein CASSAGTSGSSFDEQFF.

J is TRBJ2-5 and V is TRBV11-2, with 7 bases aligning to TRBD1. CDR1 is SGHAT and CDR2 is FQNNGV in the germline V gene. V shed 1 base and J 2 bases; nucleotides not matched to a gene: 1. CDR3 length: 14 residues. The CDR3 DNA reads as TGTGCCAGCAGCTTAGCCAGGGGGCAAGAGACCCAGTACTTC. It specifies CASSLARGQETQYF. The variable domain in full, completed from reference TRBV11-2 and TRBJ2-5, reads EAGVAQSPRYKIIEKRQSVAFWCNPISGHATLYWYQQILGQGPKLLIQFQNNGVVDDSQLPKDRFSAERLKGVDSTLKIQPAKLEDSAVYLCASSLARGQETQYFGPGTRLLVL.

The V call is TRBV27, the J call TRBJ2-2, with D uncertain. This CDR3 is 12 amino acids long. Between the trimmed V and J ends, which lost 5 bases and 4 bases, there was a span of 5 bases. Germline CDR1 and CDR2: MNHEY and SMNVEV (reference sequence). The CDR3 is CASSPLTGELFF. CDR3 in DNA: TGTGCCAGCAGTCCTCTCACCGGGGAGCTGTTTTTT.

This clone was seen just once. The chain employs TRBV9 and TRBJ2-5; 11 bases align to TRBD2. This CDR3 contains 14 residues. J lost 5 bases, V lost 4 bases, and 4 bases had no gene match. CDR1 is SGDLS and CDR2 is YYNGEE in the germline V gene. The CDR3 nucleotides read TGTGCCAGCAGCTCCCGGACTAGCGGGGAGACCCAGTACTTC. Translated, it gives CASSSRTSGETQYF.

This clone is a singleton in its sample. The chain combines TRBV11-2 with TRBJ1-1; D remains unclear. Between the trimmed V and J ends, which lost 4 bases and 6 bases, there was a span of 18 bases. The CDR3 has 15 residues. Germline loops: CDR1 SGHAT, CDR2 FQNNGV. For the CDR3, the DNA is TGTGCCAGCAGCTCAGGCGACGCCGCCGAACCTGAAGCTTTCTTT. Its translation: CASSSGDAAEPEAFF.

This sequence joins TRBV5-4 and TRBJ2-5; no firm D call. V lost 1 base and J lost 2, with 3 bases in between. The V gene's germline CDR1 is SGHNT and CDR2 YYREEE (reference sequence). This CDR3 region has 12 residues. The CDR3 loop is CASSLWQETQYF. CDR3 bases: TGTGCCAGCAGCTTGTGGCAAGAGACCCAGTACTTC. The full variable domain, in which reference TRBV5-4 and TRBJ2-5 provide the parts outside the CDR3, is ETGVTQSPTHLIKTRGQQVTLRCSSQSGHNTVSWYQQALGQGPQFIFQYYREEENGRGNFPPRFSGLQFPNYSSELNVNALELDDSALYLCASSLWQETQYFGPGTRLLVL.

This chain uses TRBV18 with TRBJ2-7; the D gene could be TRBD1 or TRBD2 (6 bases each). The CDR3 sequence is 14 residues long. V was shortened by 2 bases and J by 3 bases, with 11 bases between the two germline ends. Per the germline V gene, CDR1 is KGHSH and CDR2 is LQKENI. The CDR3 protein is CASSPIGGNYEQYF. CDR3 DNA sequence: TGTGCCAGCTCACCAATCGGGGGCAACTACGAGCAGTACTTC.

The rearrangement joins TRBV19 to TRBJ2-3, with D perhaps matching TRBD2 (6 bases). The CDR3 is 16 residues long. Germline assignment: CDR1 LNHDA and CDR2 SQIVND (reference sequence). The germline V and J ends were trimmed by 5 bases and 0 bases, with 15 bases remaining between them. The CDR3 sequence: CASSSLADRSTDTQYF. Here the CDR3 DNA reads TGTGCCAGTAGTTCCTTAGCGGACCGGAGCACAGATACGCAGTATTTT.

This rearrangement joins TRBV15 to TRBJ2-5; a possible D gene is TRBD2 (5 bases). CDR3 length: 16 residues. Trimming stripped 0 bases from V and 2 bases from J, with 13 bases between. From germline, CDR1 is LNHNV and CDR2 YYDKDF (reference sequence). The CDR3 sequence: CATSRDKGVGQETQYF. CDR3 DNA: TGTGCCACCAGCAGAGATAAGGGAGTTGGACAAGAGACCCAGTACTTC.

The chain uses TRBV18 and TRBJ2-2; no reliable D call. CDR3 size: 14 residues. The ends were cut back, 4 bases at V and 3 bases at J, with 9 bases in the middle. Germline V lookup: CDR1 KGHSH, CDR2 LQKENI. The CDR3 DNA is TGTGCCAGCTCACTCCCCTCATACACCGGGGAGCTGTTTTTT. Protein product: CASSLPSYTGELFF.